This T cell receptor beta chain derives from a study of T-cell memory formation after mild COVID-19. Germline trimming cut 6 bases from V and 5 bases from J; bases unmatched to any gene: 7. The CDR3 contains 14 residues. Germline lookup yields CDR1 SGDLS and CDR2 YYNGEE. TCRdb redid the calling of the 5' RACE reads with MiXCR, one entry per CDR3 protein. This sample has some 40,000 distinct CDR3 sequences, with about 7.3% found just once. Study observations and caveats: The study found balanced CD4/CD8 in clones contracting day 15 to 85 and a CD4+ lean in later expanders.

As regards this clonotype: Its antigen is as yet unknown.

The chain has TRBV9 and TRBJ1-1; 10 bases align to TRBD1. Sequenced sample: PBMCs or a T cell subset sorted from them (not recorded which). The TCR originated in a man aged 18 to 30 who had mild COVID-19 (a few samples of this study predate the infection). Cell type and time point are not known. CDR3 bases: TGTGCCAGCATGTTGGGGACAGGGGAGACTGAAGCTTTCTTT. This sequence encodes CASMLGTGETEAFF.